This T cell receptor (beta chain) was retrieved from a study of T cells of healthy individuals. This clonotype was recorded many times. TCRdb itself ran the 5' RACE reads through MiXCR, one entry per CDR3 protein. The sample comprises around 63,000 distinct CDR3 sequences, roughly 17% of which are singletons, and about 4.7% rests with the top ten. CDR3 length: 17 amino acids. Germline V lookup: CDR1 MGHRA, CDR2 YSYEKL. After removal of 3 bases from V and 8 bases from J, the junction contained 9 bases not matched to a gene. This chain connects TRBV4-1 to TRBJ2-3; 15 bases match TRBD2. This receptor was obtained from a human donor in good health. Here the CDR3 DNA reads TGCGCCAGCAGCCAGGGACTAGCGGGAGGTCTCGGAGTTACGCAGTATTTT. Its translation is CASSQGLAGGLGVTQYF.